This entry is about one T cell receptor beta chain. The length of the CDR3 is 13 residues. The V and J ends lost 3 bases and 8 bases respectively, with 11 bases between them. Germline V gene sequence: CDR1 MDHEN, CDR2 SYDVKM. This sample stems from a study of technical replicates of blood from a handful of donors. Clones were sequenced by immunoSEQ multiplex PCR, and TCRdb holds only the in-frame ones, with some missing. Here the sample spans around 69,000 clones, approximately 96% being singletons. The receptor comes from a human donor in good health. The sample taken for sequencing was T cells isolated from PBMCs. The chain recombines TRBV28 with TRBJ2-1; D gene unclear. DNA of the CDR3: TGTGCCAGCAGTTTGCCAGACACTGATGAGCAGTTCTTC. Its protein product is CASSLPDTDEQFF.